This is a list of T cell receptor beta chains from one sample in a study of blood T cells in healthy people across ages. TCRdb re-analysed the 5' RACE reads in MiXCR, keeping a single row per CDR3 protein. The sample shows more than 1,400,000 distinct CDR3 sequences, approximately 38% of them seen only once. The sequenced sample was blood. The receptor set was obtained from a woman in her late teens or twenties in good health. The CDR3 runs from the conserved cysteine through the conserved F or W. A D gene is named only where the DNA matches it firmly. Part of the rows lack a size; the others show once, few, many or a class for expanded clones.

j_call clone_size v_call d_call cdr3_nt cdr3_aa
TRBJ2-2 few TRBV29-1 . TGCAGCGTTGGGGAGGGGGAGCTGTTTTTT CSVGEGELFF
TRBJ2-7 . TRBV7-9 . TGTGCCAGCAGCTTAGTCCTAGAAGGAGGCGAGCAGTACTTC CASSLVLEGGEQYF
TRBJ1-5 . TRBV20-1 . TGCAGTGCTAGCCCCGGGGATGGGAGCAATCAGCCCCAGCATTTT CSASPGDGSNQPQHF
TRBJ2-7 few TRBV6-1 . TGTGCCAGCAGTGGGGGGCTGGTTAACTACGAGCAGTACTTC CASSGGLVNYEQYF
TRBJ2-3 once TRBV5-1 . TGCGCCCGCCCTAGTTGCACAGATACGCAGTATTTT CARPSCTDTQYF
TRBJ2-3 . TRBV11-3 . TGTGCCAGCAGTTCCCGGGAAGGATACACAGATACGCAGTATTTT CASSSREGYTDTQYF
TRBJ2-6 . TRBV30 . TGTGCCCCCCGGGGCGTCCTGACTTTC CAPRGVLTF
TRBJ2-5 . TRBV13 . TGTGCCAGCAGCTCTACGCAAGGAGCCCAGTACTTC CASSSTQGAQYF
TRBJ2-1 . TRBV11-2 TRBD2 TGTGCCAGCAGTACCGGGACTAGCGGGAAAGTAGAGCAGTTCTTC CASSTGTSGKVEQFF
TRBJ2-3 few TRBV19 . TGTGCCAGCCGGGTTGCGGATACGCAGTATTTT CASRVADTQYF
TRBJ2-1 few TRBV2 TRBD2 TGTGCCAGCAGTCGCGGGAGAGCCCCCTACAATGAGCAGTTCTTC CASSRGRAPYNEQFF
TRBJ2-7 . TRBV29-1 TRBD2 TGCAGCTTCGGGACTAGCGGGAGGGGGGAGCAGTACTTC CSFGTSGRGEQYF
TRBJ1-1 . TRBV24-1 . TGTGCCACCTACAACGCCAGGGACGGAGCGAAGGGTTTCTTT CATYNARDGAKGFF
TRBJ2-1 . TRBV7-2 . TGTGCCAGCAGCCCCCAGGCTAGCTCCTACAATGAGCAGTTCTTC CASSPQASSYNEQFF
TRBJ2-7 few TRBV10-3 TRBD2 TGTGCCATCAGTGAGTCGGTCGGACTAGCCTACGAGCAGTACTTC CAISESVGLAYEQYF
TRBJ2-3 many TRBV4-1 . TGCGCCAGCAGCCAGAGGGGTCGGGGCGTGGATACGCAGTATTTT CASSQRGRGVDTQYF
TRBJ1-2 . TRBV29-1 . TGCAGCGTTGAAGGGGGGGAAGACTATGGCTACACCTTC CSVEGGEDYGYTF
TRBJ1-5 few TRBV6-5 . TGTGCCAGCGGGGACGCCCATAGCAATCAGCCCCAGCATTTT CASGDAHSNQPQHF
TRBJ2-1 . TRBV30 TRBD2 TGTGCCTGGAGGAGCGGGGGGGCCATGTCCGAGCAGTTCTTC CAWRSGGAMSEQFF
TRBJ1-5 . TRBV5-6 TRBD1 TGTGCCAGCAGCGTCAAGGGGGCGAAGAGCAATCAGCCCCAGCATTTT CASSVKGAKSNQPQHF
TRBJ2-3 few TRBV7-3 . TGTGCCAGCAGCTGGGGCCAGTCCCCAGATACGCAGTATTTT CASSWGQSPDTQYF
TRBJ2-7 once TRBV7-9 TRBD2 TGTGCCAACCTGGGACTAGCTGGCCATGAGCAGTACTTC CANLGLAGHEQYF